This T cell receptor (beta chain) was recorded in a study of response to subunit inactivated influenza vaccine. Overall study results and limits: Seasonal influenza vaccination, on each occasion, was suggested by the authors to recruit few new T cells.

This clonotype was counted ten times or more. The target antigen is unknown. TCRdb passed the RT-PCR reads through MiXCR, listing each CDR3 protein once. The data show 150,000 or so distinct CDR3 sequences, over 8.5% seen once. Germline values: CDR1 SGHRS, CDR2 YFSETQ. The CDR3 has 12 residues. V gave up 4 bases and J gave up 12 bases; unmatched junction bases: 9. This receptor was taken from a man aged 50-75 years who received an inactivated influenza vaccine. The chain recombines TRBV5-1 with TRBJ1-1, with 7 nucleotides matching TRBD1. This specimen was CD8+ T cells sorted from PBMCs, taken around 25 months after vaccination. The CDR3 DNA is TGCGCCAGCAGCGGGGACAGTCCGATCCCTTTCTTT. Protein: CASSGDSPIPFF.